The clone carrying this T cell receptor beta chain was recorded only once. The antigen remains undetermined. The data originate from a study of cytomegalovirus exposure and HLA in healthy donors. V was clipped by 1 base and J by 3 bases; unmatched bases: 10. The CDR3 has 17 residues. Germline loops: CDR1 SGHTA, CDR2 FQGNSA. The PCR employed 60 Vbeta primers together with 13 Jbeta primers. TCRdb's copy holds only in-frame clones and misses some; the assay was immunoSEQ multiplex PCR. The sample lists 100,000 to 150,000 clones, 80% seen once, with 2% to 3% in the top ten. Study-wide results and limits: Certain indistinguishable V segments, among them TRBV6-2 and TRBV6-3, were excluded.

Sample: PBMCs. V gene TRBV7-2 combines with J gene TRBJ2-5, with TRBD2 matching over 8 bases. The source is a man under 40 in good health and CMV-seronegative. The CDR3, as DNA: TGTGCCAGCAGCTTAGGGCATACTAGCGGACCCGAAGAGACCCAGTACTTC. Its protein product is CASSLGHTSGPEETQYF.